This TCR beta chain was captured in a study of T cells after yellow fever vaccination. This clonotype was observed at least ten times. Study-wide points: Almost none of the vaccine-responding clonotypes turned up in sorted memory subsets on day 0, the data showed. FACS-sorted repertoires might harbor abundant contaminating clonotypes from the bulk population. Subsequent to the booster, the majority of primary-vaccination clones reappeared (around 96% CD4, approximately 90% CD8). Weaker in magnitude, the secondary response showed a faster peak on day 5 versus 15.

TCRdb re-called the 5' RACE reads through MiXCR, storing one row per CDR3 protein. The table lists 20,000 to 25,000 distinct CDR3 sequences, 3% to 4% of them singletons. This CDR3 is 15 amino acids long. Trimming took off 0 bases at V and 0 bases at J, with 9 bases between the two ends. Germline CDR1 SGHRS, CDR2 YFSETQ. Sequenced here: PBMCs, either bulk or a sorted T-cell subset (CD4+, CD8+, memory, or dextramer-sorted; not recorded which), sampled more than 40 days after the first yellow fever vaccination. This receptor was obtained from a man aged 18 to 29 who received the YFV17D yellow fever vaccine. This chain links TRBV5-1 with TRBJ1-2, with D possibly matching TRBD1 (5 bases). CDR3 DNA sequence: TGCGCCAGCAGCTTGGAGCCGACAGCTAACTATGGCTACACCTTC. This encodes CASSLEPTANYGYTF. Filled out from reference TRBV5-1 and TRBJ1-2, the complete variable domain reads KAGVTQTPRYLIKTRGQQVTLSCSPISGHRSVSWYQQTPGQGLQFLFEYFSETQRNKGNFPGRFSGRQFSNSRSEMNVSTLELGDSALYLCASSLEPTANYGYTFGSGTRLTVV.